Here is one T cell receptor (beta chain) with its context. This clonotype registers as medium-sized (0.01 to 0.1%) within its sample. The target of this receptor is not known. Within one base of it there is no much larger clone, and no base qualities were kept. This entry is derived from a study of CD8 T cells in ankylosing spondylitis (dated by TCRdb to the late 2010s). Regarding the complete study: The study profiled T cell receptor beta repertoires in healthy donors and ankylosing spondylitis patients to find disease-linked TCR variants. The full study cohort comprised roughly 24 ankylosing spondylitis patients and 85 to 120 healthy donors. Peripheral blood was sampled, and synovial fluid was additionally collected from ankylosing spondylitis patients. Results and caveats for the whole study, not just this receptor: Blood from ankylosing spondylitis patients appeared to be characterized by a TCR beta motif made up of about 8 highly homologous amino acid variants. A CD8+ phenotype was shown by the disease-linked clones, which were found at relatively low frequencies in peripheral blood. The disease-linked clones were reported to be significantly enriched in matched synovial fluid samples from ankylosing spondylitis patients. Some motif variants had previously been reported in the synovial fluid and blood of reactive arthritis patients, which suggests shared mechanisms of disease initiation.

Looking up the germline V gene (reference sequence) yields CDR1 LGHDT and CDR2 YNNKEL. Its CDR3 holds 17 amino acids, cysteine through phenylalanine. The sequence is cut down to CDR3 DNA, 51 bases in frame from base 1. The V end gives up 4 bases and the J end 6 bases, leaving 12 bases in the junction not matched to a gene. TCRdb lists the instrument as Illumina HiSeq 2500. Quantitative 5'-RACE with molecular barcodes was used to prepare TCR beta libraries. As for the original processing: To identify disease-linked TCR variants, a new computational method was used, one built on a probabilistic model of VDJ rearrangement. TCRdb reran the public reads through fastp at Q25 and MiXCR, keeping productive beta chains. Every distinct CDR3 protein forms one entry, paired with its most common genes and DNA. The V and J calls and clone size come from TCRdb's table, not from the authors' own analysis. This sample gives about 90,000 distinct CDR3 sequences in total; around 8.5% of them show up just once. Over 25% of the sample goes to the ten largest clones.

This clonotype was sampled from a male donor with ankylosing spondylitis. The sequenced material came from blood, either unsorted or a sorted T cell fraction (not recorded which). The V and J segments used are TRBV3-1 and TRBJ1-1, with 12 middle bases fitting TRBD1. The DNA is as follows: TGTGCCAGCAGCCCTAGGGGGACAGGGGGCATCAATGCTGAAGCTTTCTTT. This yields the protein CASSPRGTGGINAEAFF.